One and the same sample provided the 10 T cell receptor beta chains below, sequenced in a study of shared clonotypes between healthy human individuals. Here immunoSEQ multiplex PCR was the method, and the copy in TCRdb shows in-frame clones only, minus some. This table has roughly 1 million clones, approximately 70% appearing once. Sequenced material: memory CD4+ T cells sorted from blood. Subset: CD45RA-negative fraction. The receptors here all came from a man younger than 35 in good health.

A single count supports this clone. The V call is TRBV10-3, the J call TRBJ1-1; D remains ambiguous. Germline assignment: CDR1 ENHRY and CDR2 SYGVKD. V gave up 3 bases and J gave up 0 bases, with 11 bases separating them. This CDR3 comprises 15 residues. The CDR3 nucleotides are TGTGCCATCAGTGACGTGGAGATGATGAACACTGAAGCTTTCTTT. This translates into CAISDVEMMNTEAFF.

The chain recombines TRBV5-4 with TRBJ2-5; D remains unclear. The CDR3 sequence is 14 residues long. Trimming stripped 4 bases from V and 5 bases from J, with 15 bases between. Germline values: CDR1 SGHNT, CDR2 YYREEE (reference sequence). In DNA, the CDR3 is TGTGCCAGCAGCGGGCAGCGAGATGGGGAGACCCAGTACTTC. Protein sequence: CASSGQRDGETQYF. Drawing the rest from reference TRBV5-4 and TRBJ2-5, the complete variable domain is ETGVTQSPTHLIKTRGQQVTLRCSSQSGHNTVSWYQQALGQGPQFIFQYYREEENGRGNFPPRFSGLQFPNYSSELNVNALELDDSALYLCASSGQRDGETQYFGPGTRLLVL.

V usage is TRBV19 and J usage is TRBJ2-5; D is unresolved. Germline V gives CDR1 LNHDA, CDR2 SQIVND (reference sequence). V was pared by 4 bases and J by 5 bases, with 14 bases between. This CDR3 spans 14 amino acids. The CDR3 reads CASSTSHGRETQYF. The DNA of the CDR3 is TGTGCCAGTAGTACTTCCCACGGGCGGGAGACCCAGTACTTC.

J is TRBJ2-1 and V is TRBV10-3, with 7 positions matching TRBD2. CDR3 length: 15 residues. Germline values: CDR1 ENHRY, CDR2 SYGVKD. Trimming removed 6 bases from V and 6 bases from J; junction bases left unmatched: 11. This chain's CDR3 is CAIRLAGNPGNEQFF. The DNA for the CDR3 is TGTGCCATCAGGTTAGCGGGCAACCCGGGCAATGAGCAGTTCTTC.

The chain uses TRBV28 and TRBJ1-5; TRBD1 might be the D (5 bases). V was clipped by 11 bases and J by 4 bases, with 15 bases between them. CDR1 MDHEN and CDR2 SYDVKM come from the germline V gene. This CDR3 contains 13 residues. CDR3 protein: CAHGGLENQPQHF. CDR3 DNA: TGTGCCCACGGGGGTTTGGAAAATCAGCCCCAGCATTTT.

This clone was picked up a small number of times. CDR3 region: CASSSTGSGNEKLFF. The CDR3 coding sequence is TGCGCCAGCAGCTCAACAGGGTCGGGTAATGAAAAACTGTTTTTT. The J gene is TRBJ1-4, the V gene TRBV5-1; perhaps TRBD1 as D (6 bases). CDR3 length: 15 residues. The germline CDR1 and CDR2 sequences are SGHRS and YFSETQ. Trimming pared 3 bases from V and 4 bases from J, leaving 13 bases between.

This clone showed up just a few times. J is TRBJ1-6 and V is TRBV10-2; no clear D. V dropped 3 bases and J dropped 7 bases, with 10 bases sitting between them. Germline values: CDR1 WSHSY, CDR2 SAAADI. The CDR3 consists of 14 residues. In nucleotides, the CDR3 is TGCGCCAGCAGTGAAGTCGGAGCAAATTCACCCCTCCACTTT. It specifies CASSEVGANSPLHF.

There are many counts of this clone. The chain recombines TRBV28 with TRBJ2-7, with 9 bases matching TRBD1. Trimming at V came to 4 bases and at J to 1 base, leaving 23 bases not matched to a gene. Germline V gene data show CDR1 as MDHEN and CDR2 as SYDVKM. CDR3 length: 21 amino acids. CDR3 sequence (DNA): TGTGCCAGCAGTTCCCCGTGGACAGGGGTGCTTTTCGTCCTGTCGTCCTACGAGCAGTACTTC. Translating it yields CASSSPWTGVLFVLSSYEQYF.

The rearrangement uses TRBV6-5 and TRBJ2-3, with D unresolved. Trimming removed 7 bases from V and 6 bases from J, with 14 bases in between. Per the germline V gene, CDR1 is MNHEY and CDR2 is SVGAGI. This CDR3 region has 13 residues. CDR3 in amino acids: CASISDTSDTQYF. The CDR3 DNA reads TGTGCCAGCATCAGCGACACCTCGGATACGCAGTATTTT.

The chain is built from TRBV9 and TRBJ2-2; no clear D. The CDR3 sequence is 14 residues long. Germline V gene data show CDR1 as SGDLS and CDR2 as YYNGEE. Trimming removed 3 bases from V and 5 bases from J, with 11 bases in between. CDR3 bases: TGTGCCAGCAGCGAGACCAGTGGAACCGGGGAGCTGTTTTTT. It encodes CASSETSGTGELFF.